Sequencing of this T cell receptor (beta chain) was carried out in a study of shared clonotypes between healthy human individuals (dated by TCRdb to the early 2020s). Context from the whole study: A couple of women and a few men aged 18 to 49 years were included in the cohort. Leukapheresis yielded between about 0.94 and 8.9 billion PBMCs per donor. For each donor, three plates each were used for CD4 naive and CD4 memory, two plates were used for CD8 naive, and one plate was used for CD8 memory. Blood TCR repertoires of five healthy adults were deeply sequenced to estimate repertoire size and the extent of clonotype sharing between individuals. Different laboratories and diverse techniques were used to prepare libraries and sequence TCR repertoires, to increase sequencing depth and limit assay-specific biases.

The CDR3 covers 15 residues, taking in both the cysteine and the phenylalanine. The sequence is cut down to CDR3 DNA, 45 bases in frame from base 1. The germline V gene supplies CDR1 SGDLS and CDR2 YYNGEE. V loses 0 bases, J loses 0 bases, and the germline ends lie 10 bases apart. Notes on this clone: Its antigen remains undetermined. The record has no base qualities; no much larger clone is one base away.

The full study reports these points: Sampling was restricted to blood, and TCR repertoires in tissue are likely to differ from TCR repertoires in blood. Sharing across a few donors was observed for approximately 4.6% of naive CD4, about 3.2% of naive CD8, around 2.5% of memory CD4, and around 0.4% of memory CD8 clonotypes. Rarefaction of sorted-subset datasets indicated incomplete sequencing despite the large sequencing depth. Larger estimated clonotype richness was generally found for naive subsets than for memory subsets. The small number of donors limited the genetic and exposure-history diversity represented. Compared with non-shared clonotypes, the clonotypes found in all four sorted-subset donors had higher generation probabilities. Based on pairwise subsampling, the degree of clonotype sharing among donors was expected to be affected by sequencing depth.

TCR CDR3 regions were amplified from genomic DNA by multiplex PCR using the deep immunoSEQ assay. For each cell subset, the extracted genomic DNA was distributed evenly across all wells of several immunoSEQ 96-well plates, and each plate served as one replicate. Each replicate PCR for sorted subsets received 150 to 250 ng genomic DNA, equal to roughly 30,000 T cell genomes. Purified libraries were measured with a Qubit 3.0 fluorometer, size-checked on a Bioanalyzer 2100, and measured again with the KAPA Library Quantification kit. Every immunoSEQ 96-well plate was sequenced on a dedicated single-read 150-cycle Illumina NextSeq 550 flow cell. The paper's processing steps were these. Because only junctional sequences without quality scores were contained in the immunoSEQ output, filtering matching that applied to full-length reads could not be performed. To assign V/J genes and CDR3, sequences were annotated against IMGT germline references using PyIR, a Python wrapper for IgBLAST v1.9. Reads with weak V/J assignments (E-value above 1e-6), missing CDR3, stop codons, out-of-frame junctions, or ambiguous translated residues were removed. V3J clonotypes were defined by identical inferred V gene, J gene, and CDR3 amino acid sequence. Percentage overlap between repertoires was calculated by dividing the number of shared unique clonotypes by the size of the smaller repertoire. Repertoire richness was assessed with RTK rarefaction, the Chao1 estimator, and Recon v2.1 estimates of unobserved clonotypes. Generation probabilities for all TCRbeta clonotypes obtained by the gDNA method from several donors were computed using OLGA. TCRdb holds this immuneACCESS table with in-frame rearrangements only. Some clones are missing; in checked studies, unresolved V genes explain under half, and the rest has no known cause. D and trimming were read from the DNA, whereas the V and J calls and clone size are those reported in that table. The sample data list 100,000 or so clones, and roughly 66% of these were observed just once. Approximately 24% of the sample rests with the top ten.

Donors were healthy HIV-negative adults with no recently reported acute infections or vaccinations. Every donor was a Caucasian adult residing in Nashville, Tennessee, USA. CD8 memory samples combined magnetically selected CD45RO+ cells with CCR7-negative CD45RA+ effector memory (TemRA) cells. After blood collection by leukapheresis, PBMCs were isolated using Ficoll-Histopaque density gradient centrifugation and then cryopreserved in the vapor phase of liquid nitrogen. Analytical flow cytometry was used to check the purity and quantity of every magnetically sorted T cell population. Each sorted fraction had its genomic DNA isolated and then quantified by UV absorbance on a Nanodrop 2000c.

The sequence was collected from a young woman in good health. The sequence is built from TRBV9 and TRBJ2-7; no D gene call is confident. Sequencing input: memory CD8+ T cells sorted from blood. Taken with the paper, the label for cell subset or site translates to: CD45RO+ cells pooled with CCR7-negative TemRA cells. CDR3 sequence: CASSVGLGNSYEQYF. DNA sequence: TGTGCCAGCAGCGTAGGATTAGGGAACTCCTACGAGCAGTACTTC.